This TCR beta chain was sequenced during a study of T cell changes during pregnancy in multiple sclerosis. Assay: immunoSEQ multiplex PCR; the TCRdb copy retains only in-frame clones and omits some. The sample records roughly 42,000 clones, roughly 90% being singletons. The CDR3 contains 17 residues. Trimming took 0 bases from V and 0 from J, leaving 13 bases between them. Germline loops: CDR1 SGHAT, CDR2 FQNNGV. The source was CD8+ T cells from peripheral blood mononuclear cells, collected in the third trimester of pregnancy. The chain employs TRBV11-2 and TRBJ2-3; weak D call: TRBD2 (6 bases). The sequence was obtained from a female donor with multiple sclerosis, enrolled in a pregnancy study. CDR3 loop: CASSLDLVGLSTDTQYF. Written as DNA, the CDR3 is TGTGCCAGCAGCTTAGACTTGGTGGGACTTAGCACAGATACGCAGTATTTT.